Below are 28 T cell receptor beta chains sequenced from a single sample in a study of OX40 agonist ivuxolimab in advanced cancers. The method was immunoSEQ multiplex PCR; TCRdb's version includes in-frame clones alone and lacks a portion of them. The table lists around 80,000 clones, 80% to 90% of them singletons. The input for sequencing was CD4+ or CD8+ T cells sorted from blood, taken in a trial of the OX40 agonist ivuxolimab. The origin of the receptors is an adult with an advanced solid tumor such as melanoma, head and neck, liver or kidney cancer.

V usage is TRBV5-1 and J usage is TRBJ2-7; possibly TRBD2 for D (5 bases). The CDR3 extends over 15 amino acids. Looked up from germline, CDR1 is SGHRS and CDR2 is YFSETQ. V was clipped by 0 bases and J by 6 bases, with 16 bases between them. The DNA for the CDR3 is TGCGCCAGCAGCTTGGTTTCCGGACTTTCAGTCGAGCAGTACTTC. Its translation: CASSLVSGLSVEQYF.

CDR3 region: CASSIRGQLSGNTIYF. In DNA form, the CDR3 reads TGTGCCAGTAGTATAAGGGGACAGCTCTCTGGAAACACCATATATTTT. This rearrangement joins TRBV19 to TRBJ1-3; 7 nucleotides match TRBD1. V lost 2 bases to trimming and J lost 0 bases; unmatched junction nucleotides: 4. The CDR3 is 16 residues long. Germline assignment: CDR1 LNHDA and CDR2 SQIVND (reference sequence).

This chain links TRBV15 with TRBJ2-5, with D perhaps being TRBD1 or TRBD2 (6 bases each). Germline CDR1 LNHNV, CDR2 YYDKDF (reference sequence). There are 15 residues in the CDR3. V dropped 1 base and J dropped 0 bases, with 9 bases sitting between them. CDR3 sequence: CATSRVGGNQETQYF. The CDR3 bases are TGTGCCACCAGCAGAGTCGGGGGCAACCAAGAGACCCAGTACTTC.

V and J are TRBV29-1 and TRBJ1-1, with unresolved D. This CDR3 has 10 residues. Trimming took 4 bases from V and 5 from J, leaving 5 bases between them. Germline values: CDR1 SQVTM, CDR2 ANQGSEA. CDR3 loop: CSVGYTEAFF. For the CDR3, the DNA is TGCAGCGTTGGTTATACTGAAGCTTTCTTT. Combining the CDR3 with reference TRBV29-1 and TRBJ1-1 gives the whole variable domain SAVISQKPSRDICQRGTSLTIQCQVDSQVTMMFWYRQQPGQSLTLIATANQGSEATYESGFVIDKFPISRPNLTFSTLTVSNMSPEDSSIYLCSVGYTEAFFGQGTRLTVV.

This chain uses TRBV5-6 with TRBJ1-4, with 8 bases lining up with TRBD1. J lost 4 bases, V lost 4 bases, and 6 bases had no gene match. Germline values: CDR1 SGHDT, CDR2 YYEEEE. This CDR3 is 15 amino acids long. The CDR3 nucleotides read TGTGCCAGCAGCGCGTGGGACAGGATTAATGAAAAACTGTTTTTT. It translates to CASSAWDRINEKLFF. Combining the CDR3 with reference TRBV5-6 and TRBJ1-4 gives the whole variable domain DAGVTQSPTHLIKTRGQQVTLRCSPKSGHDTVSWYQQALGQGPQFIFQYYEEEERQRGNFPDRFSGHQFPNYSSELNVNALLLGDSALYLCASSAWDRINEKLFFGSGTQLSVL.

The gene calls are TRBV5-1 and TRBJ2-3, with 7 bases that match TRBD2. There are 16 residues in the CDR3. The germline gives CDR1 SGHRS, CDR2 YFSETQ. After removal of 4 bases from V and 2 bases from J, the junction contained 10 bases not matched to a gene. The DNA for the CDR3 is TGCGCCAGCAGCCCCAGCCCCGGGGGGATCACAGATACGCAGTATTTT. Translating it yields CASSPSPGGITDTQYF. Full variable domain (missing parts from reference TRBV5-1 and TRBJ2-3): KAGVTQTPRYLIKTRGQQVTLSCSPISGHRSVSWYQQTPGQGLQFLFEYFSETQRNKGNFPGRFSGRQFSNSRSEMNVSTLELGDSALYLCASSPSPGGITDTQYFGPGTRLTVL.

This clone has just one count. The chain combines TRBV25-1 with TRBJ2-2; TRBD1 aligns across 7 bases. The CDR3 spans 14 residues. J gave up 7 bases and V 6 bases, and 8 bases lay outside the gene matches. Per the germline V gene, CDR1 is MGHDK and CDR2 is SYGVNS. CDR3 sequence reads: CASSGQAKDGELFF. The CDR3 DNA follows: TGTGCCAGCAGCGGACAGGCCAAGGACGGGGAGCTGTTTTTT.

The chain uses TRBV9 and TRBJ1-1; 8 bases match TRBD1. J gave up 1 base and V 3 bases, and 11 bases lay outside the gene matches. This CDR3 is 17 amino acids long. CDR1 and CDR2 from the germline V gene are SGDLS and YYNGEE. CDR3 in amino acids: CASSAPNRTGKNTEAFF. Here the CDR3 DNA reads TGTGCCAGCAGCGCCCCGAATCGGACAGGGAAGAACACTGAAGCTTTCTTT.

The chain combines TRBV6-1 with TRBJ1-2; TRBD1 agrees at 7 bases. Germline CDR1 is MNHNS and CDR2 is SASEGT. V lost 4 bases, J lost 13 bases, and 18 bases stayed unmatched. CDR3 length equals 15 residues. CDR3: CASSANFRTGMAGTF. Here the CDR3 DNA reads TGTGCCAGCAGTGCGAACTTTCGGACAGGTATGGCAGGCACCTTC.

The rearrangement uses TRBV2 and TRBJ2-7; no reliable D call. CDR1 and CDR2 (germline): SNHLY, FYNNEI. Trimming shortened V by 1 base and J by 5 bases, and 9 bases separated the two germline ends. The CDR3 extends over 13 amino acids. The CDR3 coding sequence is TGTGCCAGCAGTGAAGAGGGCCTAAACGAGCAGTACTTC. Its translation is CASSEEGLNEQYF.

This chain uses TRBV27 with TRBJ1-6; D unresolved. The V end lost 4 bases, the J end lost 17 bases, and 18 bases lay between the germline ends. In germline, CDR1 is MNHEY, CDR2 SMNVEV (reference sequence). The CDR3 length is 13 residues. This chain's CDR3 is CASSSFSGRSIHF. CDR3 nucleotide sequence: TGTGCCAGCAGTTCCTTCTCCGGACGAAGTATCCACTTT.

This clone was counted a few times. The gene calls are TRBV11-2 and TRBJ2-1, with D perhaps matching TRBD1 or TRBD2 (5 bases each). The CDR3 is 12 residues long. The germline V gene has CDR1 SGHAT and CDR2 FQNNGV. V was pared by 3 bases and J by 9 bases, with 9 bases between. CDR3 sequence reads: CASSFGAAEQFF. Here the CDR3 DNA reads TGTGCCAGCAGCTTCGGGGCGGCTGAGCAGTTCTTC.

V usage is TRBV6-1 and J usage is TRBJ1-1, with D maybe TRBD1 (5 bases). CDR3 length: 14 amino acids. Looked up from germline, CDR1 is MNHNS and CDR2 is SASEGT. V lost 6 bases and J 2 bases, leaving 13 bases between the germline ends. DNA for the CDR3: TGTGCCAGCAGCCCTAACGACAGAAACACTGAAGCTTTCTTT. Encoded protein: CASSPNDRNTEAFF.

V and J are TRBV2 and TRBJ2-3; TRBD2 agrees at 8 bases. J was trimmed by 2 bases and V by 8 bases; bases with no gene match: 9. The CDR3 consists of 15 residues. CDR1 SNHLY and CDR2 FYNNEI come from the germline V gene. The CDR3 DNA sequence: TGTGCCAGCTCTGGACTAGCCCGAAACACAGATACGCAGTATTTT. This gives the protein CASSGLARNTDTQYF.

The chain has TRBV7-2 and TRBJ2-3, with no clear D. There are 14 residues in the CDR3. Germline V gene sequence: CDR1 SGHTA, CDR2 FQGNSA. V was pared by 3 bases and J by 2 bases, with 9 bases between. The CDR3 is CASSFNHLTDTQYF. The CDR3 DNA follows: TGTGCCAGCAGCTTCAATCACCTCACAGATACGCAGTATTTT.

The CDR3 sequence is CASSRQGAGTGELFF. For the CDR3, the DNA is TGTGCCAGCAGTAGACAGGGGGCCGGCACCGGGGAGCTGTTTTTT. This rearrangement joins TRBV6-5 to TRBJ2-2, with TRBD1 matching over 10 bases. The CDR3 has 15 residues. The germline gives CDR1 MNHEY, CDR2 SVGAGI. Trimming took 5 bases from V and 4 from J; bases not matched to a gene: 4.

The chain joins TRBV5-6 to TRBJ1-1, with 7 bases identical to TRBD1. The CDR3 totals 15 residues. Germline V gives CDR1 SGHDT, CDR2 YYEEEE. Trimming took 0 bases from V and 5 from J; bases not matched to a gene: 7. In DNA form, the CDR3 reads TGTGCCAGCAGCTTGGAACAGGGGCGTTGGACTGAAGCTTTCTTT. This encodes CASSLEQGRWTEAFF.

The gene calls are TRBV28 and TRBJ1-2; D remains unclear. Germline V gives CDR1 MDHEN, CDR2 SYDVKM. The CDR3 contains 13 residues. V was clipped by 3 bases and J by 2 bases, with 7 bases between them. In DNA form, the CDR3 reads TGTGCCAGCAGTTTGTCACGCAACTATGGCTACACCTTC. Protein: CASSLSRNYGYTF.

This clone has a single count. V and J are TRBV5-6 and TRBJ1-4, with a possible D match to TRBD1 (5 bases). Germline lookup yields CDR1 SGHDT and CDR2 YYEEEE. The CDR3 runs to 13 residues. V was shortened by 5 bases and J by 5 bases, with 10 bases between the two germline ends. The CDR3 nucleotides are TGTGCCAGCAGGAGACAGATGAATGAAAAACTGTTTTTT. Residues: CASRRQMNEKLFF.

The chain joins TRBV5-6 to TRBJ1-5, with unresolved D. Trimming took 0 bases from V and 5 from J, leaving 12 bases between them. The CDR3 runs 15 residues. Germline V gene sequence: CDR1 SGHDT, CDR2 YYEEEE. The chain's CDR3 is CASSLAEGPDQPQHF. CDR3 nucleotide sequence: TGTGCCAGCAGCTTGGCTGAGGGTCCCGATCAGCCCCAGCATTTT.

This sequence joins TRBV27 and TRBJ1-6; D perhaps matches TRBD1 (5 bases). CDR3 length: 13 amino acids. Looked up from germline, CDR1 is MNHEY and CDR2 is SMNVEV (reference sequence). V was shortened by 6 bases and J by 5 bases, with 8 bases between the two germline ends. DNA of the CDR3: TGTGCCAGCAGGCCAGGGCATAATTCACCCCTCCACTTT. Translated, it gives CASRPGHNSPLHF.

The rearrangement uses TRBV21-1 and TRBJ2-1; the table calls TRBD2, which could not be checked here. TRBV21-1 is noted as a pseudogene. The CDR3 loop spans 18 amino acids. CDR3 in DNA: TGTGCCAGCAGCACCTCCGGGACTAGCGGGGGTCACTACAATGAGCAGTTCTTC. It encodes CASSTSGTSGGHYNEQFF.

The gene calls are TRBV6-8 and TRBJ2-7, with D perhaps TRBD1 or TRBD2 (5 bases each). The V gene lost 7 bases and the J gene lost 3 bases, with 19 bases spanning the gap. CDR3 length: 15 residues. Germline V gene data show CDR1 as MNHGY and CDR2 as SAAAGT. CDR3 sequence (DNA): TGTGCCAGCACGGGGACGAGACAAAGCCTCTACGAGCAGTACTTC. This codes for CASTGTRQSLYEQYF.

The chain employs TRBV6-1 and TRBJ2-5, with 9 bases matching TRBD2. The CDR3 is 15 residues long. Germline CDR1 and CDR2: MNHNS and SASEGT. With V trimmed by 3 bases and J by 1 base, 3 bases remained unmatched. As DNA, the CDR3 is TGTGCCAGCAGTGATTTTAGCGGGAGCCAAGAGACCCAGTACTTC. This codes for CASSDFSGSQETQYF.

The chain uses TRBV30 and TRBJ2-7; perhaps TRBD1 as D (6 bases). The germline gives CDR1 GTSNPN, CDR2 SVGIG (reference sequence). The length of the CDR3 is 15 residues. Trimming left V 1 base short and J 4 bases short, with 17 bases between. The CDR3 here is CAWSGTGTLFYEQYF. The DNA of the CDR3 is TGTGCCTGGAGTGGGACCGGGACACTTTTTTACGAGCAGTACTTC.

The J gene is TRBJ2-3, the V gene TRBV7-6, with D hard to call. Germline values: CDR1 SGHVS, CDR2 FNYEAQ. This CDR3 has 13 residues. Between the trimmed V and J ends, which lost 2 bases and 6 bases, there was a span of 9 bases. The CDR3 nucleotides read TGTGCCAGCAGCTTATCCGGTTGGGATACGCAGTATTTT. Its protein product is CASSLSGWDTQYF.

The chain has TRBV27 and TRBJ1-1; D remains ambiguous. The CDR3 sequence is 13 residues long. In germline, CDR1 is MNHEY, CDR2 SMNVEV (reference sequence). Trimming left V 2 bases short and J 1 base short, with 5 bases between. The CDR3 nucleotides read TGTGCCAGCAGTTTAGGCAGGAACACTGAAGCTTTCTTT. The encoded protein is CASSLGRNTEAFF.

This chain uses TRBV28 with TRBJ2-5; D gene uncertain. From germline, CDR1 is MDHEN and CDR2 SYDVKM. Trimming cost V 3 bases and J 3 bases, with 14 bases left between them. There are 15 residues in the CDR3. The CDR3 coding sequence is TGTGCCAGCAGTTTCCGTTCACCCCCCAAAGAGACCCAGTACTTC. Its translation: CASSFRSPPKETQYF.